This record concerns one T cell receptor beta chain sequence. The entry originates in a study of shared T cell receptors in the human thymus. Trimming cost V 5 bases and J 9 bases; bases outside gene matches: 19. Germline V lookup: CDR1 SGHAT, CDR2 FQNNGV. The CDR3 is 18 amino acids. Here immunoSEQ multiplex PCR was the method, and the copy in TCRdb shows in-frame clones only, minus some. The sample yields around 65,000 clones, about 95% seen once. The specimen sequenced was thymocytes. The chain couples TRBV11-2 to TRBJ1-6; 7 bases are shared with TRBD1. The sequence was collected from a human donor. DNA for the CDR3: TGTGCCAGCAGCCCCCAGGACCGGTCCGGGACAGTAGGTTCACCCCTCCACTTT. Translating it yields CASSPQDRSGTVGSPLHF.